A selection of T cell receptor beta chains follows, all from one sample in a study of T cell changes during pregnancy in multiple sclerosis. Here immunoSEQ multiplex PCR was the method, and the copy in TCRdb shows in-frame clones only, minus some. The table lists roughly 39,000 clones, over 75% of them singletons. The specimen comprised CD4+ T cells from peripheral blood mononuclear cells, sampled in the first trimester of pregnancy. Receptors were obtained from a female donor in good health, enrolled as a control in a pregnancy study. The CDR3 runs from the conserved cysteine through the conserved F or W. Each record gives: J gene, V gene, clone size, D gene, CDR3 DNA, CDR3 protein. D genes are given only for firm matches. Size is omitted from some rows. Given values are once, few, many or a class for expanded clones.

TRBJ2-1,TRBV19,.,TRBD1,TGTGCCAGTAGCCCGACAGGGGGCCTTGCGGGGGCCCGGAATGAGCAGTTCTTC,CASSPTGGLAGARNEQFF
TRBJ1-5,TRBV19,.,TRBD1,TGTGCCAGTAGTATACAGACAGGGCGCAATCAGCCCCAGCATTTT,CASSIQTGRNQPQHF
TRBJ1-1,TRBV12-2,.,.,TGTGCAAGTCGCTTAGAAGGGACAGAGACACTGAACACTGAAGCTTTCTTT,CASRLEGTETLNTEAFF
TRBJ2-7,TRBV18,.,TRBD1,TGTGCCAGCTCACCAGGGACAGCCAAGGACGAGCAGTACTTC,CASSPGTAKDEQYF
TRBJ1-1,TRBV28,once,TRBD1,TGTGCCAGCAGTTTCCTACAGGGGTTAGCTTTCTTT,CASSFLQGLAFF
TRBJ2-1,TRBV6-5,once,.,TGTGCCAGCAGTTACTCAGGGAGCTACTACAATGAGCAGTTCTTC,CASSYSGSYYNEQFF
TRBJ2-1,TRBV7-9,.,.,TGTGCCAGCAGCTTAAGCGGGCGTGAGCAGTTCTTC,CASSLSGREQFF
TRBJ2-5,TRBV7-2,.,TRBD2,TGTGCCAGCAGCTTCCCGGGGGGTTCAAAAGGGACCCAGTACTTC,CASSFPGGSKGTQYF
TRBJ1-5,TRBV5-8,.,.,TGTGCCAGCAGCTTTGGCACGTTTAGCAATCAGCCCCAGCATTTT,CASSFGTFSNQPQHF
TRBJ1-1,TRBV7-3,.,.,TGTGCCAGCAGCTTAACGAGGTCAGAAGAAGCTTTCTTT,CASSLTRSEEAFF
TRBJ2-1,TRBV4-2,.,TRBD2,TGTGCCAGCAGCCCCGGGACTAGCTCCTACAATGAGCAGTTCTTC,CASSPGTSSYNEQFF
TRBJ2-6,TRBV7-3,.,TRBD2,TGTGCCAGCAGCCCACTAGCGGGGGCCAACGTCCTGACTTTC,CASSPLAGANVLTF
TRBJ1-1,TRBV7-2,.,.,TGTGCCAGCAGCTTAGTAACATCCCGAGGGACTGAAGCTTTCTTT,CASSLVTSRGTEAFF
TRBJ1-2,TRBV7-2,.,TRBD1,TGTGCCAGCAGCTTAGTGTGGCAGGGGGACTATGGCTACACCTTC,CASSLVWQGDYGYTF
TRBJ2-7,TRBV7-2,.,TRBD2,TGTGCCAGCAGCCCTAGCGGGGTCACCTACGAGCAGTACTTC,CASSPSGVTYEQYF